This T cell receptor (beta chain) stems from a study of T cells in women clearing cervical HPV infection. Points on this clone: Read coverage stops 3 residues before the CDR3 terminus; the germline J gene supplies the remainder.

Clones were read by immunoSEQ multiplex PCR, and TCRdb kept only the in-frame ones, dropping some. Here the sample table reports fewer than 30,000 clones. The CDR3 is 14 residues long. V lost 5 bases and J lost 5; bases outside the gene matches: 4. Germline V gene lookup returns CDR1 DFQATT and CDR2 SNEGSKA (reference sequence). The rearrangement links TRBV20-1 to TRBJ2-2, with 11 bases lining up with TRBD2. The TCR sequence derives from a woman aged 18-70 years with a cervical HPV16 infection that either progressed to CIN3+ or cleared (not recorded which). Input material: blood buffy coat. CDR3: CSARGLAETGELFF. The part of the CDR3 DNA that was read is TGCAGTGCTCGGGGACTAGCGGAGACCGGGGAG.